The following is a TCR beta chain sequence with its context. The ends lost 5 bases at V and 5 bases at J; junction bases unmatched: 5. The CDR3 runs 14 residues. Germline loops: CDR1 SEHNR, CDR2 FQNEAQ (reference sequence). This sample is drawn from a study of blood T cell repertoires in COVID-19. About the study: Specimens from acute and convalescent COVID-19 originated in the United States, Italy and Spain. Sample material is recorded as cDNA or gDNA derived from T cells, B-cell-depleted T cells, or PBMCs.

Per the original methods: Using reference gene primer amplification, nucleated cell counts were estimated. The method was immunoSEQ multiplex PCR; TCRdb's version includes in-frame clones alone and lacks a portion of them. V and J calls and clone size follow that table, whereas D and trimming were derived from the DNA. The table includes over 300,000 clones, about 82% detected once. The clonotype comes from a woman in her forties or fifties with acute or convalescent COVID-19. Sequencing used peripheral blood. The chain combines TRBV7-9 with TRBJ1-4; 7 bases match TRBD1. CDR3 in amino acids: CASSPDRSNEKLFF. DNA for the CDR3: TGTGCCAGCAGCCCGGACAGGTCGAATGAAAAACTGTTTTTT. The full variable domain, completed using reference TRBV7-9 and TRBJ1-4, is DTGVSQNPRHKITKRGQNVTFRCDPISEHNRLYWYRQTLGQGPEFLTYFQNEAQLEKSRLLSDRFSAERPKGSFSTLEIQRTEQGDSAMYLCASSPDRSNEKLFFGSGTQLSVL.